The clone carrying this T cell receptor (beta chain) was recorded only once. The antigen is undetermined. The sample belongs to a study of cytomegalovirus exposure and HLA in healthy donors. Study-wide results and limits: Cytomegalovirus association was assigned to some 160 TCR beta chains.

J gave up 5 bases and V 4 bases, and 8 bases lay outside the gene matches. Germline V gene data show CDR1 as SGHKS and CDR2 as YYEKEE (reference sequence). The CDR3 covers 15 residues. With 60 Vbeta and 13 Jbeta primers, the PCR was carried out. Only in-frame clones appear in the TCRdb table, and some are missing; sequencing was by immunoSEQ multiplex PCR. The repertoire includes 150,000 to 180,000 clones, about 83% of them detected once, and roughly 4% sits in the top ten. Sequencing was carried out using PBMCs. J is TRBJ1-4 and V is TRBV5-5, with 7 bases fitting TRBD1. This clonotype originated in a woman in her forties in good health and CMV-seronegative. The CDR3 sequence: CASSGWDRENEKLFF. CDR3 DNA sequence: TGTGCCAGCAGCGGGTGGGACAGAGAAAATGAAAAACTGTTTTTT. The whole variable domain, filled in from reference TRBV5-5 and TRBJ1-4, reads DAGVTQSPTHLIKTRGQQVTLRCSPISGHKSVSWYQQVLGQGPQFIFQYYEKEERGRGNFPDRFSARQFPNYSSELNVNALLLGDSALYLCASSGWDRENEKLFFGSGTQLSVL.